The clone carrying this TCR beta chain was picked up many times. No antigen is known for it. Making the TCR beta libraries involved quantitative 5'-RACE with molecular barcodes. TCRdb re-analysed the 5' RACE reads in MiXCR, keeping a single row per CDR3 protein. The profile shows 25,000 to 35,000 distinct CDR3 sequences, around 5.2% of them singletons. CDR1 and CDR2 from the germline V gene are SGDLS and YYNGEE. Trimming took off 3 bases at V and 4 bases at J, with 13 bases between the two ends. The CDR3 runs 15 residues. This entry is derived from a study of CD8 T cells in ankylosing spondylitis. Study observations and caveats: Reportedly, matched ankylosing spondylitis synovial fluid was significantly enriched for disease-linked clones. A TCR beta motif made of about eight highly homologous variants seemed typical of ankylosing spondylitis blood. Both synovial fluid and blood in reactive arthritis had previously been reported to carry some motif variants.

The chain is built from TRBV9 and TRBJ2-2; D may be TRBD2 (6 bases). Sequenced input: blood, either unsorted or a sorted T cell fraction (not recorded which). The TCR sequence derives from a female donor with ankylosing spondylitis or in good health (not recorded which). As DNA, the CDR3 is TGTGCCAGCAGCGGCAGGGACTCCCCCACCGGGGAGCTGTTTTTT. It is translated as CASSGRDSPTGELFF.